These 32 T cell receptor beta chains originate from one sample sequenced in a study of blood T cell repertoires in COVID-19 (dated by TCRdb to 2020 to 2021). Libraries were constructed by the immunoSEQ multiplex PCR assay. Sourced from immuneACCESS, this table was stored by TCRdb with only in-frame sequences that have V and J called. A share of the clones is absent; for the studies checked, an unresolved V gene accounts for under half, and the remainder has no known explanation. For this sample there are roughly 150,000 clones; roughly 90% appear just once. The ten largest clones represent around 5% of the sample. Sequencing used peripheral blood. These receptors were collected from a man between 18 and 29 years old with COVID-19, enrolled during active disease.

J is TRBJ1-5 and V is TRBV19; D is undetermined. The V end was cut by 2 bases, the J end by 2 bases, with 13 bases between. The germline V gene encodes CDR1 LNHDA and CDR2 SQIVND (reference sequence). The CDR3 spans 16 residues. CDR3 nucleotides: TGTGCCAGTAGTATAATGCGGTTTTCGGGCAATCAGCCCCAGCATTTT. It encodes CASSIMRFSGNQPQHF.

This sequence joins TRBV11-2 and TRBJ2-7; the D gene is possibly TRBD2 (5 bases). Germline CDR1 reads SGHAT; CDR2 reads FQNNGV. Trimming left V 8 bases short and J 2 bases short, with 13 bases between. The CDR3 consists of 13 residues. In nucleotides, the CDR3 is TGTGCCAGCTCGGACTGGAATACCTACGAGCAGTACTTC. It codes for CASSDWNTYEQYF.

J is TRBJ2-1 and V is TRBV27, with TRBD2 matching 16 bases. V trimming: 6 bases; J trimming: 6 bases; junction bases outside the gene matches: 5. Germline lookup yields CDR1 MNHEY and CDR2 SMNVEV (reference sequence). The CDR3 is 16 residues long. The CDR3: CASRLGLAGGINEQFF. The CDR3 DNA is TGTGCCAGCAGATTGGGACTAGCGGGAGGGATCAATGAGCAGTTCTTC.

CDR3 nucleotide sequence: TGTGCCAGTAGTTCCAGGACTAGCCGGAACACCGGGGAGCTGTTTTTT. This encodes CASSSRTSRNTGELFF. The chain uses TRBV19 and TRBJ2-2; 8 bases match TRBD2. The V gene's germline CDR1 is LNHDA and CDR2 SQIVND (reference sequence). The V and J ends lost 5 bases and 1 base, in that order; junction bases with no gene match: 6. This CDR3 has 16 residues.

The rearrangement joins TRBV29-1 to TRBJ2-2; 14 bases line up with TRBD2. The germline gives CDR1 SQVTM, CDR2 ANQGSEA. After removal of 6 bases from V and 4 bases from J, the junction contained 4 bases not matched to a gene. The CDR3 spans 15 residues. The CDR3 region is CSVGTSGRPTGELFF. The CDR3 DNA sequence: TGCAGCGTAGGGACTAGCGGGAGACCCACCGGGGAGCTGTTTTTT.

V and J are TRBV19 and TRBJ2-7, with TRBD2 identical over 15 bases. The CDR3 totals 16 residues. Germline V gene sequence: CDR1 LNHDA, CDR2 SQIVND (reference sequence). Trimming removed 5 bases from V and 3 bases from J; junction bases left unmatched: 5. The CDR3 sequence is CASSAGLAGGYYEQYF. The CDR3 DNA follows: TGTGCCAGTAGTGCGGGACTAGCGGGAGGATACTACGAGCAGTACTTC.

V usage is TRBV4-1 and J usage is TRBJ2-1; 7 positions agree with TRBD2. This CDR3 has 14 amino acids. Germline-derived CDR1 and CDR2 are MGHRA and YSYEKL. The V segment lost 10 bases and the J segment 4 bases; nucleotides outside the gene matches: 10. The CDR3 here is CATTSVGLYNEQFF. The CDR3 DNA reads TGCGCCACAACTAGCGTTGGGCTTTACAATGAGCAGTTCTTC.

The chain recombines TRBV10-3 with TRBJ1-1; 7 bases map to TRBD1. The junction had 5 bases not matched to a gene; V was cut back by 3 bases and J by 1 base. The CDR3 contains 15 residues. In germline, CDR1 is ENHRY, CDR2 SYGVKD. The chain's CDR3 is CAISDPTGRNTEAFF. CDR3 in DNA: TGTGCCATCAGTGATCCGACAGGGAGGAACACTGAAGCTTTCTTT.

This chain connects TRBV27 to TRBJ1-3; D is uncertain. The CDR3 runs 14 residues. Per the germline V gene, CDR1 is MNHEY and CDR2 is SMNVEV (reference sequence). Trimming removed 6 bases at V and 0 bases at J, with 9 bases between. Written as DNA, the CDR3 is TGTGCCAGCAGGGCGGAGATCTCTGGAAACACCATATATTTT. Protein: CASRAEISGNTIYF.

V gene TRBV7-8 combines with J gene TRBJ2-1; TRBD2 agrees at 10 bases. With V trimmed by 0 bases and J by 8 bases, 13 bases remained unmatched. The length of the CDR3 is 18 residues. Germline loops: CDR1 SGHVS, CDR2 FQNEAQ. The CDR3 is CASSLAHALAGRGYEQFF. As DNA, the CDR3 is TGTGCCAGCAGCTTAGCCCATGCACTAGCGGGGAGAGGGTATGAGCAGTTCTTC.

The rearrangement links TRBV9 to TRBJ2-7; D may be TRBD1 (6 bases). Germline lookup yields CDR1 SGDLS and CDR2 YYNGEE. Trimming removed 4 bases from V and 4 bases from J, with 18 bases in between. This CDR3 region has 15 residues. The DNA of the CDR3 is TGTGCCAGCAGCATAGACAGTTCAGGGGTTTACGAGCAGTACTTC. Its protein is CASSIDSSGVYEQYF.

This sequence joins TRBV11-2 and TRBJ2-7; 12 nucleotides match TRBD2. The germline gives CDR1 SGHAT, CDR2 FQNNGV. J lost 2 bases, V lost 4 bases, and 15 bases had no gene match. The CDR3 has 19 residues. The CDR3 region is CASSWTSGTNPYLTYEQYF. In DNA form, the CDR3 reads TGTGCCAGCAGCTGGACTAGCGGGACAAACCCGTATCTTACCTACGAGCAGTACTTC.

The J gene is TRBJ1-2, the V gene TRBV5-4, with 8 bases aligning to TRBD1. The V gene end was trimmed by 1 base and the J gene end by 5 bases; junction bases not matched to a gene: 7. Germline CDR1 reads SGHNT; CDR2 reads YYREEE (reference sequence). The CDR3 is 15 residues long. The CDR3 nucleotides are TGTGCCAGCAGCTTGAGGACAGGGCGGGGGTATGGCTACACCTTC. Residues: CASSLRTGRGYGYTF. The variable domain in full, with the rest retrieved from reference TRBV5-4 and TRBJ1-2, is ETGVTQSPTHLIKTRGQQVTLRCSSQSGHNTVSWYQQALGQGPQFIFQYYREEENGRGNFPPRFSGLQFPNYSSELNVNALELDDSALYLCASSLRTGRGYGYTFGSGTRLTVV.

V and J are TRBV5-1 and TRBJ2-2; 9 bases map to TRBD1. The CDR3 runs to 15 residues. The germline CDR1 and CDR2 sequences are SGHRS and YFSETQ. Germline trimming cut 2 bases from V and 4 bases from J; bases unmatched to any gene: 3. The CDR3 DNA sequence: TGCGCCAGCAGCTTCCGGGACAGGGCCACCGGGGAGCTGTTTTTT. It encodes CASSFRDRATGELFF.

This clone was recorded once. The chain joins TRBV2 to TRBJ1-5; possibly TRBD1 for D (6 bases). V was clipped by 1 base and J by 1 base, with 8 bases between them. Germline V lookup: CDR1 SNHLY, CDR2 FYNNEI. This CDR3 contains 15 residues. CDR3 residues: CASSEGQGSNQPQHF. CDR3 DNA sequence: TGTGCCAGCAGTGAAGGTCAGGGGAGCAATCAGCCCCAGCATTTT.

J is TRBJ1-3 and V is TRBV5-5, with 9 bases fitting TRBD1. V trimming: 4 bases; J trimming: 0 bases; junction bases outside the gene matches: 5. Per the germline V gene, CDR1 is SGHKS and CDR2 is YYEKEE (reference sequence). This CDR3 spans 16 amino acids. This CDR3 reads CASSPGQGPSGNTIYF. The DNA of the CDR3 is TGTGCCAGCAGCCCAGGACAGGGGCCCTCTGGAAACACCATATATTTT.

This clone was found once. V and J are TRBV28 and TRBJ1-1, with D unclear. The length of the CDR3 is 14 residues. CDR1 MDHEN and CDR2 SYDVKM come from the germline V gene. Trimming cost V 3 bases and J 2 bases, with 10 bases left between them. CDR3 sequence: CASSFSSTNTEAFF. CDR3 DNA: TGTGCCAGCAGTTTTTCCTCGACTAACACTGAAGCTTTCTTT.

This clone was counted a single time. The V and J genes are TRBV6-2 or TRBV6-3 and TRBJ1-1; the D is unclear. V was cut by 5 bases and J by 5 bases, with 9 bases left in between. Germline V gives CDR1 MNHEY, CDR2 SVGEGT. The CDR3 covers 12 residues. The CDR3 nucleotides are TGTGCCAGCAGTGTTCGGGGTACTGAAGCTTTCTTT. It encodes CASSVRGTEAFF.

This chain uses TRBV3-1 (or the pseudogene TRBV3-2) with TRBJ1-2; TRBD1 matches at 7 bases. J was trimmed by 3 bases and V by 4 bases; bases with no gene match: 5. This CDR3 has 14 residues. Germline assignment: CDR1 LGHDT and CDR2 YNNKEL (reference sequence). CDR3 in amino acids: CASSRARGDYGYTF. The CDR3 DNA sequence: TGTGCCAGCAGCCGGGCCAGGGGGGACTATGGCTACACCTTC.

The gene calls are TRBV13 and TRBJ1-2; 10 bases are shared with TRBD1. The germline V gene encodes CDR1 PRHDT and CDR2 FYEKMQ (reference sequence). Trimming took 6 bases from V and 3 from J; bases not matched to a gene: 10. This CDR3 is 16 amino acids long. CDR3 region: CASSPGTGASHYGYTF. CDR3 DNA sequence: TGTGCCAGCAGTCCCGGGACAGGGGCTTCCCACTATGGCTACACCTTC.

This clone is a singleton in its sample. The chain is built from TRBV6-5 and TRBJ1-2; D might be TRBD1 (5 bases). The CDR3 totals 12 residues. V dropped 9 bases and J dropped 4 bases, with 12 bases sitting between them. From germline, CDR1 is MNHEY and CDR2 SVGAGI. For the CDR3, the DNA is TGTGCCAGTTGGGGCCTTCTCTATGGCTACACCTTC. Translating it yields CASWGLLYGYTF.

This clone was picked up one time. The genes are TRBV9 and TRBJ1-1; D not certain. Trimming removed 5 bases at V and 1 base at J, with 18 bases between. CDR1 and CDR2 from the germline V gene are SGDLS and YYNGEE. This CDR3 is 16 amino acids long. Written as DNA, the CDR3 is TGTGCCAGCAGTGCCCCCCCCGGGAGGGAGAACACTGAAGCTTTCTTT. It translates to CASSAPPGRENTEAFF.

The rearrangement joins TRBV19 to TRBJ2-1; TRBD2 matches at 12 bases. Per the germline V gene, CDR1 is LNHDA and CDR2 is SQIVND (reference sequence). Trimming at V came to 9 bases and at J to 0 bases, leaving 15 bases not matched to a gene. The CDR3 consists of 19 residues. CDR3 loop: CARRTSGRPNSSSYNEQFF. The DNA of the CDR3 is TGTGCCAGGAGAACTAGCGGGAGGCCGAACTCGAGCTCCTACAATGAGCAGTTCTTC.

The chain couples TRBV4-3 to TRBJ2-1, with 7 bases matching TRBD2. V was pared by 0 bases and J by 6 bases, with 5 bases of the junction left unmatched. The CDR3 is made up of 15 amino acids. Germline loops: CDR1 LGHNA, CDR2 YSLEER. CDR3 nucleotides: TGCGCCAGCAGCCAAGATCGGGGGGTGGGCAATGAGCAGTTCTTC. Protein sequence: CASSQDRGVGNEQFF.

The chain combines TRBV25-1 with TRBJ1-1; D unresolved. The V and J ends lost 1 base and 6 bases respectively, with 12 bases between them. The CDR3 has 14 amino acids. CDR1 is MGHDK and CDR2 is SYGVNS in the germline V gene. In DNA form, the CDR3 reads TGTGCCAGCAGTGAATGGACGACGCGGGCTGAAGCTTTCTTT. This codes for CASSEWTTRAEAFF.

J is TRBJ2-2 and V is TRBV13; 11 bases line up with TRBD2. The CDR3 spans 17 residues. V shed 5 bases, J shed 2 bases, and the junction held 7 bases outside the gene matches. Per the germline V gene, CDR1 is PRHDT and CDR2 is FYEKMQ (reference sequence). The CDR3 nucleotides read TGTGCCAGCAGCACTCCCGGGACTAGCGGAAACACCGGGGAGCTGTTTTTT. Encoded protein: CASSTPGTSGNTGELFF.

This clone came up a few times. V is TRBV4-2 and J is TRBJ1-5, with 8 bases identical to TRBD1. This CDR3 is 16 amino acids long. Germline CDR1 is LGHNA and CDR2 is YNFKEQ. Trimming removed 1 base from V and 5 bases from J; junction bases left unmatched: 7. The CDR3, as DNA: TGTGCCAGCAGCCAAGGACGGGCAGGGGGCGATCAGCCCCAGCATTTT. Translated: CASSQGRAGGDQPQHF.

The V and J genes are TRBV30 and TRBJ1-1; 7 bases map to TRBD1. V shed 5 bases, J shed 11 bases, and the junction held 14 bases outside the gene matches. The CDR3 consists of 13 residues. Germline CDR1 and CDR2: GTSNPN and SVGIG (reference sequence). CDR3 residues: CAWGNHRGVGAFF. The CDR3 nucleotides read TGTGCCTGGGGAAACCACAGGGGCGTCGGGGCTTTCTTT.

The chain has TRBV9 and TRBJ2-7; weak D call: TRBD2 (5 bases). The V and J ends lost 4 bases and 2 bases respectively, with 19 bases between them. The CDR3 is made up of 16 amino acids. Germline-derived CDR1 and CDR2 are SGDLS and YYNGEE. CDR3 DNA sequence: TGTGCCAGCAGCCCAGACGGCCCGGGGTTGACCTACGAGCAGTACTTC. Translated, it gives CASSPDGPGLTYEQYF.

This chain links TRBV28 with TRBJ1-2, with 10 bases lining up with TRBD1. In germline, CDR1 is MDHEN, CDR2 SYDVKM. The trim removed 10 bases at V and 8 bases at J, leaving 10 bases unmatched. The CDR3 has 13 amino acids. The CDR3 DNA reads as TGTGCCACCCCCTCCGGGACAGGGGAAGGCTACACCTTC. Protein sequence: CATPSGTGEGYTF.

CDR3 coding DNA: TGCGCCAGCAGCCTCGGGACAGGGCGTCACAATGAGCAGTTCTTC. Protein product: CASSLGTGRHNEQFF. The genes are TRBV4-3 and TRBJ2-1, with 9 bases identical to TRBD1. The trim removed 4 bases at V and 5 bases at J, leaving 6 bases unmatched. The CDR3 consists of 15 residues. CDR1 is LGHNA, CDR2 YSLEER, per germline.

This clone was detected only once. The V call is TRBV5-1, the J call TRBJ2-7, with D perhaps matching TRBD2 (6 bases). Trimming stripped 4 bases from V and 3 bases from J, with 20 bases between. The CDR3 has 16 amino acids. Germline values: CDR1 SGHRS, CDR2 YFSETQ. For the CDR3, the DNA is TGCGCCAGCAGCCTATTCCGGGGAGGTGGGAACTACGAGCAGTACTTC. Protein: CASSLFRGGGNYEQYF.